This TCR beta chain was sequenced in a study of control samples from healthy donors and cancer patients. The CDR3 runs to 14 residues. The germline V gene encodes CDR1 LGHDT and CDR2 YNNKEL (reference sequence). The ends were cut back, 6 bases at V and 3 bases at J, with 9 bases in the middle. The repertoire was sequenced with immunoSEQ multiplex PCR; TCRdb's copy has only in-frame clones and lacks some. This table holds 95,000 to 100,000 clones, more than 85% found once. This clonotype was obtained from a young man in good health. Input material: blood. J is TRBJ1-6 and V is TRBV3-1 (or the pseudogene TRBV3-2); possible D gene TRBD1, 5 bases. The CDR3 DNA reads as TGTGCCAGCAGTAGACAGAACTATAATTCACCCCTCCACTTT. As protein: CASSRQNYNSPLHF.